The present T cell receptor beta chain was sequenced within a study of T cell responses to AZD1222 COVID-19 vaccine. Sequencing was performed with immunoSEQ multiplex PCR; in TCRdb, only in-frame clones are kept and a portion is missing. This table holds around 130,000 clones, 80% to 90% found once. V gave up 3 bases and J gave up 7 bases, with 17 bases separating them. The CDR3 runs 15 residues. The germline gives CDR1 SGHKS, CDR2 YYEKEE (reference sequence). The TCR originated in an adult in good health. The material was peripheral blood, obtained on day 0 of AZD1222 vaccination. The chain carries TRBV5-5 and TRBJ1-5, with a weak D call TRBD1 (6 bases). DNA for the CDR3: TGTGCCAGCAGCTCGCAATTGCAGGGGATCCAGCCCCAGCATTTT. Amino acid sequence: CASSSQLQGIQPQHF.